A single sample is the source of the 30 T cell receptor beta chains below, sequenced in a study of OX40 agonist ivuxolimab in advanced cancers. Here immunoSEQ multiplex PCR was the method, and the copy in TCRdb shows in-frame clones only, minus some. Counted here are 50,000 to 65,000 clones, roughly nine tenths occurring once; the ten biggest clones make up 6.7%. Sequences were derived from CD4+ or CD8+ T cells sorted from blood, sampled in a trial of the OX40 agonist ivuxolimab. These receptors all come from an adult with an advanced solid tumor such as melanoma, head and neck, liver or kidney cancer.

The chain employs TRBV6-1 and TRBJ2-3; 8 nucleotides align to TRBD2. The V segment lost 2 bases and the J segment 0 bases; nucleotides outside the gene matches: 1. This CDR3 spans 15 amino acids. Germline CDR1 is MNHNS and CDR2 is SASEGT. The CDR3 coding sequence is TGTGCCAGCAGTGAAATAGCGGGGAGCACAGATACGCAGTATTTT. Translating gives CASSEIAGSTDTQYF.

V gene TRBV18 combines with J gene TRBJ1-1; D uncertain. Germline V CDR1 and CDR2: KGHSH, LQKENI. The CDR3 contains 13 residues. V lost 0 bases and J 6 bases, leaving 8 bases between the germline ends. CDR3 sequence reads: CASSPPYPSEAFF. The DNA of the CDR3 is TGTGCCAGCTCACCACCGTATCCGTCTGAAGCTTTCTTT.

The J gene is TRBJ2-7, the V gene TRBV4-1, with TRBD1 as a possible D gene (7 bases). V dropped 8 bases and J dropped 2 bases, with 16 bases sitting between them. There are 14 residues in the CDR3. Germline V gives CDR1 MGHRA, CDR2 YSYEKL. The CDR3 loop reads CASAGTDKTYEQYF. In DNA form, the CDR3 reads TGCGCCAGCGCGGGGACAGACAAAACCTACGAGCAGTACTTC.

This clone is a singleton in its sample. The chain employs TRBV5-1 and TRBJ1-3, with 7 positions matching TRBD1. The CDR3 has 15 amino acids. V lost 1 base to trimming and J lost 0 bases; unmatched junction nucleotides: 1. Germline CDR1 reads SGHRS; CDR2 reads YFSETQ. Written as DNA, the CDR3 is TGCGCCAGCAGCTTGTCAGGGGGCTCTGGAAACACCATATATTTT. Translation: CASSLSGGSGNTIYF.

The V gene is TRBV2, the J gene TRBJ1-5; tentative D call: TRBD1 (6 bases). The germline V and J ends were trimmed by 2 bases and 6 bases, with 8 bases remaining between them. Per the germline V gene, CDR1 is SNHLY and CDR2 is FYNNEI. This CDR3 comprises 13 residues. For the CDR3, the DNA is TGTGCCAGCAGTGAAACAGGGATTCAGCCCCAGCATTTT. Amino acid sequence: CASSETGIQPQHF.

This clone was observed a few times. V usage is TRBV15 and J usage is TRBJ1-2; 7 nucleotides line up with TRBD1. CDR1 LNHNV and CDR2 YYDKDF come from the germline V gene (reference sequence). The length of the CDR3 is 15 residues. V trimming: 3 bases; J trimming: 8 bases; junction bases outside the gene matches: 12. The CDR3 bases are TGTGCCACCAGCAGCCACGGGACAGCCTCGTCAGGCTACACCTTC. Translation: CATSSHGTASSGYTF.

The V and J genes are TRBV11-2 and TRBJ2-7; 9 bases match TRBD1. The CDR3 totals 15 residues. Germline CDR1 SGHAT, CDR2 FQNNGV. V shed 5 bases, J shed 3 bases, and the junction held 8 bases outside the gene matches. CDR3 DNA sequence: TGTGCCAGCAGCCCCCCCGGACAGGGGAGCTACGAGCAGTACTTC. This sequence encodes CASSPPGQGSYEQYF.

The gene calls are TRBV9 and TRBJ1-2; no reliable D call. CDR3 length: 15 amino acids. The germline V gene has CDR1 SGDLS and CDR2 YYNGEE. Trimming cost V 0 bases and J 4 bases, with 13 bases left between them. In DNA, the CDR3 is TGTGCCAGCAGCGTAGCGGCAGAAGGAAGCTATGGCTACACCTTC. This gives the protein CASSVAAEGSYGYTF.

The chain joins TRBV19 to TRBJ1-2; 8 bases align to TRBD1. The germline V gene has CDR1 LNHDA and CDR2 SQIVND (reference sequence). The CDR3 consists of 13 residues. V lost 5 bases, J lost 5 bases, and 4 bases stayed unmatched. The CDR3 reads CASSRQGLYGYTF. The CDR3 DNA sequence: TGTGCCAGTAGTCGACAGGGGCTATATGGCTACACCTTC.

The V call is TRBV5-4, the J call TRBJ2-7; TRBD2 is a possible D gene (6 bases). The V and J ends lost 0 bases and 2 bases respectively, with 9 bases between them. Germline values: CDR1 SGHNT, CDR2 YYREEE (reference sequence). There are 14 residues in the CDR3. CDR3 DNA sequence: TGTGCCAGCAGCTTGGGTCTAGCGACCTACGAGCAGTACTTC. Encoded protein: CASSLGLATYEQYF.

The CDR3 bases are TGTGCCAGCAGCCCCGGAGCAGGTGGGACTAGCGGCGAGCAGTACTTC. Amino acids: CASSPGAGGTSGEQYF. The chain links TRBV5-5 to TRBJ2-7; 11 nucleotides align to TRBD2. Germline CDR1 and CDR2: SGHKS and YYEKEE (reference sequence). V was pared by 4 bases and J by 6 bases, with 12 bases of the junction left unmatched. This CDR3 region has 16 residues. The full variable domain, in which reference TRBV5-5 and TRBJ2-7 provide the parts outside the CDR3, is DAGVTQSPTHLIKTRGQQVTLRCSPISGHKSVSWYQQVLGQGPQFIFQYYEKEERGRGNFPDRFSARQFPNYSSELNVNALLLGDSALYLCASSPGAGGTSGEQYFGPGTRLTVT.

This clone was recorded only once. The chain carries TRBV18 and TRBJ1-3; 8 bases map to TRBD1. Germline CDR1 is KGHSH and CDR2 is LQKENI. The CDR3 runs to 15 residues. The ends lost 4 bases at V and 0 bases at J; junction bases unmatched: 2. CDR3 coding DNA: TGTGCCAGCTCACTTGGGACAGGCTCTGGAAACACCATATATTTT. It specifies CASSLGTGSGNTIYF.

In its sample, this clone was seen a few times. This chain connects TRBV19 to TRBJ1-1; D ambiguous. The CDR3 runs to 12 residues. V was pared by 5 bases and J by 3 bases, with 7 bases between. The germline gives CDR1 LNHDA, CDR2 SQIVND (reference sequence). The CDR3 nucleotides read TGTGCCAGTAGTTTGGGTGACACTGAAGCTTTCTTT. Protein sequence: CASSLGDTEAFF.

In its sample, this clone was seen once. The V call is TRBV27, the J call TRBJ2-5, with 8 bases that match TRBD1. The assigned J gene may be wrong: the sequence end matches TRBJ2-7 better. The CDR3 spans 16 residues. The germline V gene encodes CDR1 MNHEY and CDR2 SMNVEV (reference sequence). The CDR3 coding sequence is TGTGCCAGCAGTTTACAGGGGACAGGAGGAAACTACGAGCAGTACTTC. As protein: CASSLQGTGGNYEQYF.

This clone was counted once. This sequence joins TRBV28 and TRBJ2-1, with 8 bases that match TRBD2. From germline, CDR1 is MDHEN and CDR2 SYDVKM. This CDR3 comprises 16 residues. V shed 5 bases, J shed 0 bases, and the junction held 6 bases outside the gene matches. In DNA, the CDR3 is TGTGCCAGCAGTAGCGGGGGAATCAGCTCCTACAATGAGCAGTTCTTC. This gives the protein CASSSGGISSYNEQFF. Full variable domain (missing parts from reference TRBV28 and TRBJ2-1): DVKVTQSSRYLVKRTGEKVFLECVQDMDHENMFWYRQDPGLGLRLIYFSYDVKMKEKGDIPEGYSVSREKKERFSLILESASTNQTSMYLCASSSGGISSYNEQFFGPGTRLTVL.

CDR3 DNA: TGTGCCAGCAGTGGGAGTAAGGTCATGAACACTGAAGCTTTCTTT. This encodes CASSGSKVMNTEAFF. The V call is TRBV2, the J call TRBJ1-1; D gene unclear. Germline CDR1 is SNHLY and CDR2 is FYNNEI. Trimming removed 4 bases from V and 0 bases from J, with 12 bases in between. The CDR3 length is 15 residues. The full variable domain, its missing parts supplied by reference TRBV2 and TRBJ1-1, is EPEVTQTPSHQVTQMGQEVILRCVPISNHLYFYWYRQILGQKVEFLVSFYNNEISEKSEIFDDQFSVERPDGSNFTLKIRSTKLEDSAMYFCASSGSKVMNTEAFFGQGTRLTVV.

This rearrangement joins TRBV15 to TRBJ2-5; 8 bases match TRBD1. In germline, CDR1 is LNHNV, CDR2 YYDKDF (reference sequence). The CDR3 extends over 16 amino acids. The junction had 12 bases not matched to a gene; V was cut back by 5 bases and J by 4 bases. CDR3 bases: TGTGCCACCAGCGTACTCACAGGGGGTGGTGGAGAGACCCAGTACTTC. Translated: CATSVLTGGGGETQYF.

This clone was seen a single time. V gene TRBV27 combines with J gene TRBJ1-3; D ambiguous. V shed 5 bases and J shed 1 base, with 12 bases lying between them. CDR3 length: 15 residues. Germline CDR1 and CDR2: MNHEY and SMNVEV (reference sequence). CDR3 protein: CASSPYMSSGNTIYF. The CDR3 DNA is TGTGCCAGCAGTCCTTATATGTCGTCTGGAAACACCATATATTTT.

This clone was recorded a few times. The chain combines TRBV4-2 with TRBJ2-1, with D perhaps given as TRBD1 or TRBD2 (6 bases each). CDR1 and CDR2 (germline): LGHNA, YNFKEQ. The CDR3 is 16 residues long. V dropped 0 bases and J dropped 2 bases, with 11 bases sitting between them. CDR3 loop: CASSQDVEGAYNEQFF. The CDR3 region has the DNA TGTGCCAGCAGCCAAGACGTGGAGGGGGCCTACAATGAGCAGTTCTTC.

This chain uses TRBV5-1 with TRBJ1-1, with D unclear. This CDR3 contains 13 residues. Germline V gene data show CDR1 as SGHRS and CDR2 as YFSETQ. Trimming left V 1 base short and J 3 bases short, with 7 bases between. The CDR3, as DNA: TGCGCCAGCAGCTTGATCCAGGACACTGAAGCTTTCTTT. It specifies CASSLIQDTEAFF.

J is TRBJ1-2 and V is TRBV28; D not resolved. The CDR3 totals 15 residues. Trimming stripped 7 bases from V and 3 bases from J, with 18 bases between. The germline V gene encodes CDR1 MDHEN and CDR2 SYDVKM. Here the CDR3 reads CASITGSHVDYGYTF. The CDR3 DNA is TGTGCCAGCATCACCGGCAGCCATGTTGACTATGGCTACACCTTC.

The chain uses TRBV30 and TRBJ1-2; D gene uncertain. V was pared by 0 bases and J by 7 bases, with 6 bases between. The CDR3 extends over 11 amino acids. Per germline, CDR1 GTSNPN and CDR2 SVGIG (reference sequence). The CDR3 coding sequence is TGTGCCTGGAGTGTAAGTGGTGGCTACACCTTC. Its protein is CAWSVSGGYTF.

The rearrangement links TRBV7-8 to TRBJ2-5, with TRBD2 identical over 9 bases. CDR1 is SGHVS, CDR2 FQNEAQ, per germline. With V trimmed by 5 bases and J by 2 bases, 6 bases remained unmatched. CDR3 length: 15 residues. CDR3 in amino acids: CASSLGLAGQETQYF. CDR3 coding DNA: TGTGCCAGCAGCCTAGGGCTAGCGGGGCAAGAGACCCAGTACTTC. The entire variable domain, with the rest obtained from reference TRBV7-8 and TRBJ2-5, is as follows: GAGVSQSPRYKVAKRGQDVALRCDPISGHVSLFWYQQALGQGPEFLTYFQNEAQLDKSGLPSDRFFAERPEGSVSTLKIQRTQQEDSAVYLCASSLGLAGQETQYFGPGTRLLVL.

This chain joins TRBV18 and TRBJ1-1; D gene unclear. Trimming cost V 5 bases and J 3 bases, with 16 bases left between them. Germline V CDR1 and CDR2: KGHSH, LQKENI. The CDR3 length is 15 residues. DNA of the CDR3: TGTGCCAGCTCAGTCGGACTTGGCAAGGACACTGAAGCTTTCTTT. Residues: CASSVGLGKDTEAFF.

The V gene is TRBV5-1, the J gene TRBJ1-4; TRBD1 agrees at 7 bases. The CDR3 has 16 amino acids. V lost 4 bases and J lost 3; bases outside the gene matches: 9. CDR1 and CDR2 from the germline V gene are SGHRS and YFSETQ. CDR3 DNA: TGCGCCAGCAGCGAGGCACAGGGGACAGCTAATGAAAAACTGTTTTTT. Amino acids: CASSEAQGTANEKLFF. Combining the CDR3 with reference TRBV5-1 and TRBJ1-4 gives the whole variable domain KAGVTQTPRYLIKTRGQQVTLSCSPISGHRSVSWYQQTPGQGLQFLFEYFSETQRNKGNFPGRFSGRQFSNSRSEMNVSTLELGDSALYLCASSEAQGTANEKLFFGSGTQLSVL.

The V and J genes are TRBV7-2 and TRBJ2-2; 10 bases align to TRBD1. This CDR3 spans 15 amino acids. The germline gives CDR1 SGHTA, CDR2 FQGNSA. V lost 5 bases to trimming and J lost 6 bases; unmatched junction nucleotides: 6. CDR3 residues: CASSLGTGESGELFF. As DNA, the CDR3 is TGTGCCAGCAGCCTAGGGACAGGGGAATCCGGGGAGCTGTTTTTT.

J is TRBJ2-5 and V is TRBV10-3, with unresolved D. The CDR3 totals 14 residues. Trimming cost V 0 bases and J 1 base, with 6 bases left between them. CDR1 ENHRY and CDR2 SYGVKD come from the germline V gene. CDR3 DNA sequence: TGTGCCATCAGTGAGTCGGATACCCAAGAGACCCAGTACTTC. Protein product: CAISESDTQETQYF.

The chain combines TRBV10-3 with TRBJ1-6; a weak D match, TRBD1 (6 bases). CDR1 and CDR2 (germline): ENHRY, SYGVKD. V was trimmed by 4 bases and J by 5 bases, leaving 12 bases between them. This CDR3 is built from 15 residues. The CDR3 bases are TGTGCCATCAGTGTCGGGGGGCCGGATAATTCACCCCTCCACTTT. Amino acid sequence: CAISVGGPDNSPLHF.

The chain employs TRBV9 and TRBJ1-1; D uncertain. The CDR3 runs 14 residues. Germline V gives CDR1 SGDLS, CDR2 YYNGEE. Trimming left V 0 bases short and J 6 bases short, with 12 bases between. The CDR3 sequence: CASSVAFGVSEAFF. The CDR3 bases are TGTGCCAGCAGCGTAGCTTTTGGGGTTTCTGAAGCTTTCTTT.

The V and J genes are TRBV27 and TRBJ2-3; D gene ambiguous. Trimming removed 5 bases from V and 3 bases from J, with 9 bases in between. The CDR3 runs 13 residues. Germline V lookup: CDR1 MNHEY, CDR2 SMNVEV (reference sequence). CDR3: CASSRPGTDTQYF. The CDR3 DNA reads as TGTGCCAGCAGTCGTCCCGGTACAGATACGCAGTATTTT.